One sample yielded the 16 T cell receptor beta chains listed below, sequenced in a study of patients and donors after allogeneic stem cell transplantation. In TCRdb, the RT-PCR reads were re-called with MiXCR into one record per CDR3 protein. Among 800,000 to 1,000,000 distinct CDR3 sequences, more than 15% were seen once, and the ten largest hold 5% to 6.5%. Sample: blood, either unsorted or a sorted T cell fraction (not recorded which). The receptor source for this set is a human donor who was either an allogeneic HSCT recipient or a stem cell or donor lymphocyte infusion donor (not recorded which). It is not recorded whose cells these are; they may come from a transplant donor.

The sample holds one count of this clonotype. The chain carries TRBV20-1 and TRBJ1-5; D might be TRBD1 (6 bases). The CDR3 runs to 13 residues. Looked up from germline, CDR1 is DFQATT and CDR2 is SNEGSKA (reference sequence). Trimming pared 5 bases from V and 11 bases from J, leaving 19 bases between. The CDR3 coding sequence is TGCAGTGCTCTGCAGGGGCCACGGTGGACCCAGCATTTT. Its protein product is CSALQGPRWTQHF.

V and J are TRBV4-3 and TRBJ1-2, with D tentatively TRBD1 (5 bases). V was cut by 0 bases and J by 6 bases, with 17 bases left in between. Looked up from germline, CDR1 is LGHNA and CDR2 is YSLEER. This CDR3 spans 16 amino acids. For the CDR3, the DNA is TGCGCCAGCAGCCAAGATGCCAGGGCGTCATTGGATGGCTACACCTTC. Protein: CASSQDARASLDGYTF.

The V call is TRBV7-6, the J call TRBJ2-5, with D tentatively TRBD1 (6 bases). CDR1 and CDR2 from the germline V gene are SGHVS and FNYEAQ. CDR3 length: 14 amino acids. Trimming stripped 5 bases from V and 7 bases from J, with 17 bases between. For the CDR3, the DNA is TGTGCCAGCAGCCTAGGACAGACTTCGGGGACCCAGTACTTC. Its protein product is CASSLGQTSGTQYF.

This chain connects TRBV20-1 to TRBJ2-1; 7 nucleotides align to TRBD2. The CDR3 is made up of 14 amino acids. V was clipped by 4 bases and J by 1 base; unmatched bases: 4. Germline values: CDR1 DFQATT, CDR2 SNEGSKA (reference sequence). The CDR3 loop is CSAMERDSYNEQFF. The CDR3 region has the DNA TGCAGTGCTATGGAGCGGGATTCCTACAATGAGCAGTTCTTC.

J is TRBJ2-2 and V is TRBV2; 7 positions match TRBD2. Germline V gene lookup returns CDR1 SNHLY and CDR2 FYNNEI. This CDR3 has 19 residues. Germline trimming cut 4 bases from V and 0 bases from J; bases unmatched to any gene: 14. The CDR3 DNA is TGTGCCAGCAGTGTAAGCCCCCGCCAGACTAGCCCGAACACCGGGGAGCTGTTTTTT. Residues: CASSVSPRQTSPNTGELFF.

This clonotype has only a few counts. The chain combines TRBV12-3 or TRBV12-4 with TRBJ2-7; 8 bases agree with TRBD1. V dropped 6 bases and J dropped 6; count of bases not matched to a gene: 13. The CDR3 consists of 15 residues. Here the CDR3 DNA reads TGTGCCAGCAGCGCAGCCGGGACAGGCCAGGTCGAGCAGTACTTC. Protein sequence: CASSAAGTGQVEQYF.

The chain carries TRBV12-3 or TRBV12-4 and TRBJ2-1, with 12 bases aligning to TRBD2. CDR3 length: 19 residues. The V and J ends lost 3 bases and 5 bases, in that order; junction bases with no gene match: 14. The CDR3 sequence is CASSLIGGLAGGPDNEQFF. CDR3 DNA: TGTGCCAGCAGTTTGATCGGTGGGCTAGCGGGAGGGCCGGACAATGAGCAGTTCTTC.

In this sample, this clonotype turned up a few times. V gene TRBV20-1 combines with J gene TRBJ2-1; 9 bases agree with TRBD1. V trimming: 3 bases; J trimming: 4 bases; junction bases outside the gene matches: 4. Germline assignment: CDR1 DFQATT and CDR2 SNEGSKA (reference sequence). The CDR3 runs 14 residues. CDR3 protein: CSASGTGSYNEQFF. For the CDR3, the DNA is TGCAGTGCTAGTGGGACAGGGAGTTACAATGAGCAGTTCTTC.

This chain links TRBV12-3 or TRBV12-4 with TRBJ1-1; D not resolved. Trimming left V 5 bases short and J 7 bases short, with 14 bases between. The CDR3 sequence is 13 residues long. DNA of the CDR3: TGTGCCAGCAGTGGGCAGGAGTATTATGAAGCTTTCTTT. Protein: CASSGQEYYEAFF.

The sample holds a few counts of this clonotype. The chain has TRBV6-1 and TRBJ2-3; no clear D gene. Deletions cut 6 bases from V and 6 bases from J, with 7 bases between. This CDR3 region has 11 residues. Looked up from germline, CDR1 is MNHNS and CDR2 is SASEGT. The CDR3 here is CASRSPDTQYF. The CDR3 coding sequence is TGTGCCAGCAGGTCACCGGATACGCAGTATTTT.

This clonotype has only a few counts. The chain links TRBV28 to TRBJ1-2; tentatively, D is TRBD1 (5 bases). This CDR3 region has 14 residues. Germline CDR1 and CDR2: MDHEN and SYDVKM. The V gene lost 5 bases and the J gene lost 4 bases, with 14 bases spanning the gap. For the CDR3, the DNA is TGTGCCAGCAGTCTAGACCCGGGGGGCTATGGCTACACCTTC. Protein product: CASSLDPGGYGYTF.

This clonotype was seen a handful of times. The chain joins TRBV5-1 to TRBJ2-1; 8 nucleotides line up with TRBD2. Germline lookup yields CDR1 SGHRS and CDR2 YFSETQ. V lost 0 bases and J lost 0; bases outside the gene matches: 5. The length of the CDR3 is 17 residues. This CDR3 reads CASSLGWAGGSYNEQFF. The CDR3 DNA is TGCGCCAGCAGCTTGGGATGGGCGGGAGGCTCCTACAATGAGCAGTTCTTC.

This chain connects TRBV9 to TRBJ1-1, with D maybe TRBD1 (5 bases). With 4 bases removed from V and 5 bases from J, the gap between germline ends came to 18 bases. Germline V gene sequence: CDR1 SGDLS, CDR2 YYNGEE. This CDR3 comprises 15 residues. This CDR3 reads CASSSGRPGGTEAFF. CDR3 in DNA: TGTGCCAGCAGCTCAGGCCGGCCCGGGGGGACTGAAGCTTTCTTT.

This clonotype has more than one count but fewer than ten. The CDR3 DNA reads as TGCGCCAGCAGCCCCACTTCCGGGAGACCAGCCCTCCAAGAGACCCAGTACTTC. Residues: CASSPTSGRPALQETQYF. J is TRBJ2-5 and V is TRBV5-1, with TRBD2 as a possible D gene (6 bases). The CDR3 contains 18 residues. Germline V CDR1 and CDR2: SGHRS, YFSETQ. V lost 4 bases and J 1 base, leaving 23 bases between the germline ends.

The rearrangement links TRBV7-6 to TRBJ1-5; 8 nucleotides agree with TRBD1. J lost 6 bases, V lost 5 bases, and 6 bases had no gene match. CDR3 length: 14 residues. The germline CDR1 and CDR2 sequences are SGHVS and FNYEAQ. The CDR3 sequence is CASSDGQGGQPQHF. CDR3 DNA sequence: TGTGCCAGCAGCGACGGACAGGGAGGTCAGCCCCAGCATTTT. The whole variable domain, remainder taken from reference TRBV7-6 and TRBJ1-5, is GAGVSQSPRYKVTKRGQDVALRCDPISGHVSLYWYRQALGQGPEFLTYFNYEAQQDKSGLPNDRFSAERPEGSISTLTIQRTEQRDSAMYRCASSDGQGGQPQHFGDGTRLSIL.

The chain has TRBV20-1 and TRBJ2-1; D not resolved. The CDR3 is made up of 14 amino acids. V was pared by 1 base and J by 7 bases, with 14 bases between. The germline gives CDR1 DFQATT, CDR2 SNEGSKA (reference sequence). The CDR3 DNA follows: TGCAGTGCTAGAGCCCCGAAGACCGCAAATGAGCAGTTCTTC. As protein: CSARAPKTANEQFF.